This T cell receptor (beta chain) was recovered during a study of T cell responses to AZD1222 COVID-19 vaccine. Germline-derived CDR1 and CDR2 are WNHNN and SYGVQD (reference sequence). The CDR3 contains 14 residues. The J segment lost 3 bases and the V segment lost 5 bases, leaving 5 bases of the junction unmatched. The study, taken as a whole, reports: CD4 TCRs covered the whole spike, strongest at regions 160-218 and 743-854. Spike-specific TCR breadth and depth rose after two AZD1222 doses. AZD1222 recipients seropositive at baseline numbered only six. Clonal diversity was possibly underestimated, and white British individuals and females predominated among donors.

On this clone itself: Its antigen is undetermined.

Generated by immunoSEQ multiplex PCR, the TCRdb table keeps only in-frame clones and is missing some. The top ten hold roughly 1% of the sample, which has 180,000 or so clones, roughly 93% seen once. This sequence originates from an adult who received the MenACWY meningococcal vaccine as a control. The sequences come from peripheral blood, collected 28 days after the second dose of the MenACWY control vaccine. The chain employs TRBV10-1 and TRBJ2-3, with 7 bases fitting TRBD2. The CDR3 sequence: CASSRTSRTDTQYF. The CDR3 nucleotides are TGCGCCAGCAGTAGGACTAGTAGGACAGATACGCAGTATTTT.